This T cell receptor beta chain was obtained from a study of vaccination and CD4 T cells after COVID-19. Sequence data for DNA of cultured CD4+ T cells were generated by the Oncomine TCR Beta short-read assay. Each CDR3 protein gets one entry after TCRdb re-called the PCR reads with MiXCR. This table has 7,500 or so distinct CDR3 sequences, roughly 41% appearing once. A note on this clonotype: Antigen unknown.

V shed 3 bases and J shed 5 bases, with 4 bases lying between them. Germline CDR1 MDHEN, CDR2 SYDVKM. This CDR3 contains 11 residues. Noted treatment: approximately 10-day PBMC culture with coronavirus spike peptide pools or control peptides (ViraFEST assay). Collection of the unexposed donor's CD4+ T cells took place before the COVID-19 pandemic (2011-2018). Sequencing was carried out using CD4+ T cells from blood, cultured in vitro. The rearrangement links TRBV28 to TRBJ1-1; the D is unclear. The source of this sequence is a human donor in good health. The CDR3 nucleotides read TGTGCCAGCAGTTTCGGGACTGAAGCTTTCTTT. Its translation is CASSFGTEAFF. The complete variable domain, with remaining parts taken from reference TRBV28 and TRBJ1-1, reads DVKVTQSSRYLVKRTGEKVFLECVQDMDHENMFWYRQDPGLGLRLIYFSYDVKMKEKGDIPEGYSVSREKKERFSLILESASTNQTSMYLCASSFGTEAFFGQGTRLTVV.